This T cell receptor (beta chain) was recorded in a study of T-cell memory formation after mild COVID-19. Study-wide points: Contracting CD4+ clones sat mainly in CM and EM; CD8+ in EMRA.

The junction had 2 bases not matched to a gene; V was cut back by 4 bases and J by 1 base. The CDR3 is 14 amino acids. Germline CDR1 is SEHNR and CDR2 is FQNEAQ (reference sequence). This clonotype was detected a few times. Antigen unknown. The TCR alpha and TCR beta cDNA libraries, bearing sample barcodes and UMIs, were generated by 5'RACE using constant-segment primers. TCRdb itself ran the 5' RACE reads through MiXCR, one entry per CDR3 protein. In the table there are over 400,000 distinct CDR3 sequences, more than 20% of which are singletons. Input material: PBMCs or a T cell subset sorted from them (not recorded which). The genes are TRBV7-9 and TRBJ1-1, with 8 bases lining up with TRBD1. This TCR was recovered from an adult woman who had mild COVID-19 (a few samples of this study predate the infection). Cell type and time point are not known. For the CDR3, the DNA is TGTGCCAGCAGCTGGACAGGGACGAACACTGAAGCTTTCTTT. As protein: CASSWTGTNTEAFF.